Presented here are 24 T cell receptor beta chains from one specimen sequenced in a study of response to subunit inactivated influenza vaccine. TCRdb re-called the RT-PCR reads with MiXCR, one entry per CDR3 protein. The sample carries hundreds of thousands of distinct CDR3 sequences, 6.5% to 8% recorded once. The sequencing here drew on PBMCs from blood, taken approximately 25 months after vaccination. These receptor sequences come from a man aged 45-69 years who received an inactivated influenza vaccine.

This chain links TRBV15 with TRBJ2-3, with D uncertain. This CDR3 is 12 amino acids long. The V and J ends lost 5 bases and 5 bases respectively, with 8 bases between them. The V gene's germline CDR1 is LNHNV and CDR2 YYDKDF (reference sequence). The CDR3 protein is CATSPHGDTQYF. The CDR3 DNA reads as TGTGCCACCAGCCCTCACGGAGATACGCAGTATTTT.

The table lists this clonotype with a few counts. The chain employs TRBV27 and TRBJ2-7, with TRBD2 matching over 8 bases. Germline values: CDR1 MNHEY, CDR2 SMNVEV (reference sequence). The CDR3 totals 14 residues. Trimming took 3 bases from V and 7 from J; bases not matched to a gene: 8. CDR3 loop: CASSFTGGASEQYF. CDR3 nucleotides: TGTGCCAGCAGTTTTACGGGGGGGGCTTCAGAGCAGTACTTC.

This clonotype has at least ten counts. Here the CDR3 reads CAISVAGTVNNEQFF. The CDR3 DNA sequence: TGTGCCATCAGTGTAGCCGGGACAGTCAACAATGAGCAGTTCTTC. This chain links TRBV10-3 with TRBJ2-1; 7 bases match TRBD1. CDR1 ENHRY and CDR2 SYGVKD come from the germline V gene. Trimming took 4 bases from V and 5 from J; bases not matched to a gene: 8. There are 15 residues in the CDR3.

The chain employs TRBV29-1 and TRBJ1-1, with TRBD1 matching over 9 bases. From germline, CDR1 is SQVTM and CDR2 ANQGSEA. The J segment lost 5 bases and the V segment lost 7 bases, leaving 14 bases of the junction unmatched. The CDR3 runs 15 residues. The CDR3 loop is CSGRGDRVGWTEAFF. For the CDR3, the DNA is TGCAGCGGTCGCGGGGACAGGGTAGGATGGACTGAAGCTTTCTTT.

V and J are TRBV30 and TRBJ2-7, with D unresolved. CDR1 and CDR2 from the germline V gene are GTSNPN and SVGIG (reference sequence). The V gene lost 2 bases and the J gene lost 6 bases, with 11 bases spanning the gap. This CDR3 has 12 residues. DNA for the CDR3: TGTGCCTGGAGTTCGCTAGGAAGCGAGCAGTACTTC. It codes for CAWSSLGSEQYF.

This clonotype was picked up a small number of times. V and J are TRBV5-1 and TRBJ2-7; a weak D match, TRBD2 (5 bases). The CDR3 loop spans 15 amino acids. Looked up from germline, CDR1 is SGHRS and CDR2 is YFSETQ. The ends were cut back, 2 bases at V and 6 bases at J, with 18 bases in the middle. The CDR3 protein is CASSFVGLATAEQYF. The CDR3 DNA reads TGCGCCAGCAGCTTTGTTGGCCTAGCTACCGCCGAGCAGTACTTC.

This clonotype was seen a few times. The CDR3 coding sequence is TGTGCTAGTGGTTTGGTACTTGGAGCAAACTATGGCTACACCTTC. Translating it yields CASGLVLGANYGYTF. The V gene is TRBV12-5, the J gene TRBJ1-2; D gene ambiguous. The CDR3 contains 15 residues. Germline CDR1 LGHNT, CDR2 FRNRAP. The germline V and J ends were trimmed by 0 bases and 2 bases, with 10 bases remaining between them.

The CDR3 is CSARGQGRYEQYF. CDR3 nucleotide sequence: TGCAGTGCTAGAGGTCAGGGGCGGTACGAGCAGTACTTC. This chain joins TRBV20-1 and TRBJ2-7; TRBD1 is a possible D gene (6 bases). The V end was cut by 1 base, the J end by 4 bases, with 11 bases between. Germline CDR1 DFQATT, CDR2 SNEGSKA (reference sequence). This CDR3 has 13 amino acids.

This clonotype was seen ten or more times. This chain uses TRBV4-3 with TRBJ2-3; no reliable D call. The CDR3 length is 13 residues. Trimming cost V 0 bases and J 5 bases, with 6 bases left between them. Germline lookup yields CDR1 LGHNA and CDR2 YSLEER. The CDR3 region is CASSQDLGDTQYF. CDR3 DNA: TGCGCCAGCAGCCAAGATTTGGGAGATACGCAGTATTTT.

This clonotype was counted between two and nine times. The rearrangement uses TRBV12-3 or TRBV12-4 and TRBJ1-5, with D maybe TRBD1 (6 bases). V was trimmed by 5 bases and J by 6 bases, leaving 11 bases between them. This CDR3 is built from 13 residues. CDR3 nucleotides: TGTGCCAGCAGTACAGGGCTTGGTCAGCCCCAGCATTTT. Its protein is CASSTGLGQPQHF.

The V and J genes are TRBV4-3 and TRBJ2-6; D unclear. CDR1 and CDR2 (germline): LGHNA, YSLEER. This CDR3 is built from 15 residues. Trimming took 5 bases from V and 0 from J, leaving 8 bases between them. The DNA of the CDR3 is TGCGCCAGCAGCGCCATCTCCTCTGGGGCCAACGTCCTGACTTTC. Translating gives CASSAISSGANVLTF.

The V call is TRBV7-9, the J call TRBJ2-1, with D perhaps TRBD2 (6 bases). Germline-derived CDR1 and CDR2 are SEHNR and FQNEAQ (reference sequence). V was trimmed by 5 bases and J by 4 bases, leaving 15 bases between them. There are 15 residues in the CDR3. The CDR3 region is CASSTLSGSYNEQFF. In nucleotides, the CDR3 is TGTGCCAGCAGCACCCTTAGCGGATCTTACAATGAGCAGTTCTTC.

There are a few counts of this clonotype. This chain uses TRBV3-1 with TRBJ2-3; D is ambiguous. CDR3 length equals 16 residues. Germline CDR1 LGHDT, CDR2 YNNKEL (reference sequence). The V end lost 1 base, the J end lost 3 bases, and 14 bases lay between the germline ends. Here the CDR3 reads CASSQGVRMVTDTQYF. In DNA form, the CDR3 reads TGTGCCAGCAGCCAAGGAGTCAGGATGGTAACAGATACGCAGTATTTT.

The chain combines TRBV12-3 or TRBV12-4 with TRBJ1-4; 7 positions match TRBD1. This CDR3 contains 13 residues. V trimming: 5 bases; J trimming: 5 bases; junction bases outside the gene matches: 2. CDR3 DNA: TGTGCCAGCAGTCGACAGGGAAATGAAAAACTGTTTTTT. This codes for CASSRQGNEKLFF.

This clonotype has a count of ten or more. The chain employs TRBV28 and TRBJ2-2, with D perhaps matching TRBD1 (6 bases). CDR1 and CDR2 from the germline V gene are MDHEN and SYDVKM. This CDR3 spans 13 amino acids. V was cut by 8 bases and J by 4 bases, with 11 bases left in between. The CDR3 region has the DNA TGTGCCAGCCTAACCAGGGGCACCGGGGAGCTGTTTTTT. Its translation: CASLTRGTGELFF.

This clonotype has a handful of counts. The chain links TRBV27 to TRBJ2-7, with 9 bases identical to TRBD1. Trimming at V came to 8 bases and at J to 3 bases, leaving 5 bases not matched to a gene. This CDR3 spans 13 amino acids. In germline, CDR1 is MNHEY, CDR2 SMNVEV (reference sequence). This CDR3 reads CASGRDRVYEQYF. For the CDR3, the DNA is TGTGCCAGCGGCCGGGACAGGGTCTACGAGCAGTACTTC.

This clonotype was picked up many times. V is TRBV11-2 and J is TRBJ1-3, with 8 bases identical to TRBD1. This CDR3 spans 15 amino acids. V lost 5 bases, J lost 0 bases, and 3 bases stayed unmatched. From germline, CDR1 is SGHAT and CDR2 FQNNGV. The CDR3 here is CASSPTGGSGNTIYF. CDR3 sequence (DNA): TGTGCCAGCAGCCCCACAGGGGGCTCTGGAAACACCATATATTTT.

A few counts support this clonotype. This chain links TRBV28 with TRBJ1-6, with TRBD1 matching over 8 bases. The V gene end was trimmed by 7 bases and the J gene end by 1 base; junction bases not matched to a gene: 6. Germline V gene sequence: CDR1 MDHEN, CDR2 SYDVKM. The CDR3 spans 16 residues. The CDR3 reads CASIQGAASYNSPLHF. Here the CDR3 DNA reads TGTGCCAGCATCCAGGGGGCAGCTTCCTATAATTCACCCCTCCACTTT.

V is TRBV7-8 and J is TRBJ2-2, with D maybe TRBD2 (6 bases). V lost 4 bases and J 4 bases, leaving 16 bases between the germline ends. Looked up from germline, CDR1 is SGHVS and CDR2 is FQNEAQ. The CDR3 has 16 residues. CDR3 sequence (DNA): TGTGCCAGCAGCTCATCCGGGACTCCGGTCACCGGGGAGCTGTTTTTT. Amino acids: CASSSSGTPVTGELFF.

The chain recombines TRBV29-1 with TRBJ1-2; 7 nucleotides line up with TRBD1. This CDR3 comprises 14 residues. Trimming at V came to 6 bases and at J to 5 bases, leaving 12 bases not matched to a gene. CDR1 is SQVTM and CDR2 is ANQGSEA in the germline V gene. The CDR3 sequence is CSVLRDSGQYGYTF. CDR3 nucleotide sequence: TGCAGCGTACTTCGGGACAGCGGACAATATGGCTACACCTTC.

This sequence joins TRBV20-1 and TRBJ2-2; 12 bases map to TRBD2. CDR3 length equals 18 residues. The V gene end was trimmed by 8 bases and the J gene end by 6 bases; junction bases not matched to a gene: 19. Germline V gene data show CDR1 as DFQATT and CDR2 as SNEGSKA (reference sequence). The CDR3 nucleotides are TGCAGTATCCGACCACAGACTAGCGGGAGAAGTAAGGCCGGGGAGCTGTTTTTT. Protein sequence: CSIRPQTSGRSKAGELFF.

This clonotype was found a few times. V is TRBV27 and J is TRBJ2-7; the D gene could be TRBD1 or TRBD2 (7 bases each). This CDR3 is built from 15 residues. Trimming removed 6 bases from V and 1 base from J, with 16 bases in between. In germline, CDR1 is MNHEY, CDR2 SMNVEV (reference sequence). The CDR3 region is CASSGRTGLSYEQYF. CDR3 sequence (DNA): TGTGCCAGCAGCGGGAGGACAGGTCTTTCCTACGAGCAGTACTTC.

This clonotype was found a few times. J is TRBJ2-1 and V is TRBV30; D call uncertain. The CDR3 is 12 amino acids. V lost 1 base and J lost 9, with 10 bases in between. The V gene's germline CDR1 is GTSNPN and CDR2 SVGIG (reference sequence). The CDR3 loop is CAWSAPGFEQFF. The CDR3 region has the DNA TGTGCCTGGAGTGCCCCCGGATTTGAGCAGTTCTTC. Full variable domain (missing parts from reference TRBV30 and TRBJ2-1): SQTIHQWPATLVQPVGSPLSLECTVEGTSNPNLYWYRQAAGRGLQLLFYSVGIGQISSEVPQNLSASRPQDRQFILSSKKLLLSDSGFYLCAWSAPGFEQFFGPGTRLTVL.

This clonotype was observed a few times. This sequence joins TRBV7-9 and TRBJ1-1, with a tentative D call TRBD1 (6 bases). The germline V gene has CDR1 SEHNR and CDR2 FQNEAQ (reference sequence). There are 14 residues in the CDR3. Trimming took off 5 bases at V and 0 bases at J, with 10 bases between the two ends. The CDR3 DNA sequence: TGTGCCAGCAGCCAACAGGGTGTGAACACTGAAGCTTTCTTT. Residues: CASSQQGVNTEAFF.